This T cell receptor beta chain was sequenced during a study of blood T cell repertoires in COVID-19. V lost 4 bases and J lost 0; bases outside the gene matches: 4. This CDR3 has 15 amino acids. CDR1 and CDR2 from the germline V gene are LGHDT and YNNKEL (reference sequence). Assay used: immunoSEQ multiplex PCR; TCRdb lists only in-frame clones, some missing. The data show around 68,000 clones, 70% to 90% seen once. This receptor was taken from a man aged 40-49 years with COVID-19, enrolled during active disease. The chain uses TRBV3-1 (or the pseudogene TRBV3-2) and TRBJ2-7, with TRBD2 matching 9 bases. Material: peripheral blood. CDR3 region: CASSPHSGGSYEQYF. CDR3 in DNA: TGTGCCAGCAGCCCTCATAGCGGGGGCTCCTACGAGCAGTACTTC.